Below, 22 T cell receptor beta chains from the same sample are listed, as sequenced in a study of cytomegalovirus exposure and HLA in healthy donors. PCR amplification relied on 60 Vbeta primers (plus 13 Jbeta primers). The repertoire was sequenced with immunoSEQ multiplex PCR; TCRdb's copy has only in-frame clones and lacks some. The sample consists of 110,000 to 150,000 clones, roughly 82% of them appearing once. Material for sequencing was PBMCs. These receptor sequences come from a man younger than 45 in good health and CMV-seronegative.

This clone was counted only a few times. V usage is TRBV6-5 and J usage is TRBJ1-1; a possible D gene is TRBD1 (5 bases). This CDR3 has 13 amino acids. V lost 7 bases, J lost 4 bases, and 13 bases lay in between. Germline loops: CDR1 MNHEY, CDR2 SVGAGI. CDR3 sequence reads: CASTTGGGTEAFF. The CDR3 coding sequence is TGTGCCAGCACCACGGGGGGGGGCACTGAAGCTTTCTTT.

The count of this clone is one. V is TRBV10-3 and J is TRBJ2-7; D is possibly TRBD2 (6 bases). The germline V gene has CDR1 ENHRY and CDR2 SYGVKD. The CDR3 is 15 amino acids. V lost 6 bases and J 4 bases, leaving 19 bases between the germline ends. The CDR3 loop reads CAISGDSLAVYEQYF. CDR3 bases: TGTGCCATCAGCGGGGACTCCTTGGCGGTTTACGAGCAGTACTTC.

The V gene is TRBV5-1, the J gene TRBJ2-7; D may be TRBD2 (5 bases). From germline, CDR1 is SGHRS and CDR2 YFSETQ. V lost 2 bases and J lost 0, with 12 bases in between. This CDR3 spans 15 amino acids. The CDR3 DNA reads TGCGCCAGCAGCTTAGGCGGAGCGGCCTCCTACGAGCAGTACTTC. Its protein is CASSLGGAASYEQYF.

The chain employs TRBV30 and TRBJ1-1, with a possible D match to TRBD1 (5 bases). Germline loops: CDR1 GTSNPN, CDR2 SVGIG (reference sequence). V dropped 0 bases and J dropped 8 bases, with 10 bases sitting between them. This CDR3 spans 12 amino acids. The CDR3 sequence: CAWSVWGREAFF. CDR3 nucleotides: TGTGCCTGGAGTGTATGGGGGAGGGAAGCTTTCTTT.

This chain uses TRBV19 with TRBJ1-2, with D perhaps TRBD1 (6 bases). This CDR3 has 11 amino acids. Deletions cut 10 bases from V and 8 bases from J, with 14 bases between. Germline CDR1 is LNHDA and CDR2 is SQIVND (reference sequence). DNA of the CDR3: TGTGCCACCAGGGAGGGGGGAGGCTACACCTTC. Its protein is CATREGGGYTF.

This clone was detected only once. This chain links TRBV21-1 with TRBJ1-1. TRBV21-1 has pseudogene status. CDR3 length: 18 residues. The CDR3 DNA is TGTGCCAGCAGCATCTCAGCCCCCTGGCAGGGAGGGAACACTGAAGCTTTCTTT. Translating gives CASSISAPWQGGNTEAFF.

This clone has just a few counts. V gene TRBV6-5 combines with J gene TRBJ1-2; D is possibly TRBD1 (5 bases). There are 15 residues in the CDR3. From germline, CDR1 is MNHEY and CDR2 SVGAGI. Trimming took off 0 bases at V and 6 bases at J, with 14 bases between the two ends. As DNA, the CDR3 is TGTGCCAGCAGTTACTCGTCCGGCAGGGCGCATGGCTACACCTTC. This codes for CASSYSSGRAHGYTF.

CDR3 residues: CASSHAGTRDGYTF. DNA for the CDR3: TGCGCCAGCAGCCACGCCGGGACAAGGGATGGCTACACCTTC. V is TRBV4-1 and J is TRBJ1-2, with a possible D match to TRBD1 (6 bases). Deletions cut 3 bases from V and 6 bases from J, with 14 bases between. This CDR3 spans 14 amino acids. Germline CDR1 MGHRA, CDR2 YSYEKL.

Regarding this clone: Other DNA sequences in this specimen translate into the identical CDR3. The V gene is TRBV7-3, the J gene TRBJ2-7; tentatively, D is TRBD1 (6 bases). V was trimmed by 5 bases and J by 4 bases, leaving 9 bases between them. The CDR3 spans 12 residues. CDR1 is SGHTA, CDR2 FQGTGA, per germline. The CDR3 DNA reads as TGTGCCAGCAGCGCAACAGGGTACGAGCAGTACTTC. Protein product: CASSATGYEQYF.

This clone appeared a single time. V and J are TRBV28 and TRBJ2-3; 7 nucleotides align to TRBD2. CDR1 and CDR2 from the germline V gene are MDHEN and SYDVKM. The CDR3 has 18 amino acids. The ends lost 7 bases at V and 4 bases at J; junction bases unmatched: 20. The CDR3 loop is CASTLGWGGNHFADTQYF. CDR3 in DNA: TGTGCCAGCACTCTGGGGTGGGGAGGGAACCACTTCGCAGATACGCAGTATTTT.

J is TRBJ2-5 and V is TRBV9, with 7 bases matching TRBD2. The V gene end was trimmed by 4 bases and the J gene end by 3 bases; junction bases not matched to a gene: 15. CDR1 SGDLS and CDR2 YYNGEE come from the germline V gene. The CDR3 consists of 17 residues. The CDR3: CASSLNFRDGGKETQYF. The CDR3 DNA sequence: TGTGCCAGCAGCCTCAATTTCAGGGACGGGGGGAAAGAGACCCAGTACTTC.

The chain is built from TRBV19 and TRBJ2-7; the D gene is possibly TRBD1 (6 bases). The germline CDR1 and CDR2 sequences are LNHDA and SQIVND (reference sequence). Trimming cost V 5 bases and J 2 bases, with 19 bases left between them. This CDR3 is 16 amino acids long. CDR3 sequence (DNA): TGTGCCAGTAGTTTCACCAACACAGGGAGCGCCTACGAGCAGTACTTC. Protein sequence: CASSFTNTGSAYEQYF.

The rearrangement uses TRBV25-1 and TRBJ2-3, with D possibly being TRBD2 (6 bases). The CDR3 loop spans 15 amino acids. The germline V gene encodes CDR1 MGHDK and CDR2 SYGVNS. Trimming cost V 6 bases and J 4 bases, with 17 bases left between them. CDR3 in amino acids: CASSVGTKRADTQYF. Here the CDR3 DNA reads TGTGCCAGCAGCGTCGGGACGAAGCGGGCAGATACGCAGTATTTT.

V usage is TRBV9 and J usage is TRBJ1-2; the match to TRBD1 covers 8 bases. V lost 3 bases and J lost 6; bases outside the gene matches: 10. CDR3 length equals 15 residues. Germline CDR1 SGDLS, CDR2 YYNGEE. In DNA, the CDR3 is TGTGCCAGCAGCGCGAACCAGGGGGCAGGTGATGGCTACACCTTC. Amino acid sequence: CASSANQGAGDGYTF.

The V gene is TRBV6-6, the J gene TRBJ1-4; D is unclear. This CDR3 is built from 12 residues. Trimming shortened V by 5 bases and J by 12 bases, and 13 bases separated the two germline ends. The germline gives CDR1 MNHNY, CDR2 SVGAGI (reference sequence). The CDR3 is CASSPREMQLFF. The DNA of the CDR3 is TGTGCCAGCAGTCCCCGGGAGATGCAACTGTTTTTT.

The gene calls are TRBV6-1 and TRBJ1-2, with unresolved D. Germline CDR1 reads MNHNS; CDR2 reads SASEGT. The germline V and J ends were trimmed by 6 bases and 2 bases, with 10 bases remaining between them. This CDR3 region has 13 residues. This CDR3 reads CASRPTRNYGYTF. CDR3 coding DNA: TGTGCCAGCAGGCCAACGAGAAACTATGGCTACACCTTC.

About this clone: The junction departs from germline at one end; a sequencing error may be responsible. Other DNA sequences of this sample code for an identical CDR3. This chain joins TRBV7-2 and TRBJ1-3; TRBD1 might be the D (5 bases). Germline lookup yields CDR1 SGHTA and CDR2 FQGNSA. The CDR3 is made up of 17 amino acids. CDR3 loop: CASSLASDRGVGNTIYF. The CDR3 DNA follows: TGTGCCAGCAGCCTAGCTTCGGACCGGGGGGTGGGAAACACCATATATTTT.

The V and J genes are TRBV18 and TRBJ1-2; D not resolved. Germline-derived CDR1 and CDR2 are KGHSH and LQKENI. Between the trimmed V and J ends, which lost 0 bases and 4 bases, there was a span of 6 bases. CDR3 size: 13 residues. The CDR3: CASSPPPGYGYTF. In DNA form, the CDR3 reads TGTGCCAGCTCACCACCGCCAGGCTATGGCTACACCTTC.

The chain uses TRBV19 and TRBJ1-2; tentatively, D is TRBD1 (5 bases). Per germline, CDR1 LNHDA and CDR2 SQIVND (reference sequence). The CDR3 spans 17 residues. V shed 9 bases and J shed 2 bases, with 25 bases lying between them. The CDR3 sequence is CARIIWTPLPLNYGYTF. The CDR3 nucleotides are TGTGCCAGGATTATTTGGACACCCTTACCTCTAAACTATGGCTACACCTTC.

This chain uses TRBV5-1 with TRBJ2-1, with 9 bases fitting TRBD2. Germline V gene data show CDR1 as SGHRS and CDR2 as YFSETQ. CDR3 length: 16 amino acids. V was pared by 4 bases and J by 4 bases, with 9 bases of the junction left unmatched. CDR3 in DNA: TGCGCCAGCAGCCTTCAAGCGGGAGGACGATACAATGAGCAGTTCTTC. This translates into CASSLQAGGRYNEQFF.

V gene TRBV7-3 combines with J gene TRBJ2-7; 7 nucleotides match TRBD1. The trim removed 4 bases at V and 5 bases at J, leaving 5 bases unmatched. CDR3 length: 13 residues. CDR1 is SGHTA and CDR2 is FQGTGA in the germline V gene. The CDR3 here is CASSSYRGDEQYF. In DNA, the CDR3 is TGTGCCAGCAGCTCGTACAGGGGAGACGAGCAGTACTTC.

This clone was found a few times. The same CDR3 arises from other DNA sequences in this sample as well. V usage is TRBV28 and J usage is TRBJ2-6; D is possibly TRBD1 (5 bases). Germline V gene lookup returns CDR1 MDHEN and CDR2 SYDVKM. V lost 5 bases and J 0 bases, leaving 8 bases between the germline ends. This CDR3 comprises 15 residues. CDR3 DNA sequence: TGTGCCAGCAGTCGTGACAGCTCTGGGGCCAACGTCCTGACTTTC. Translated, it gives CASSRDSSGANVLTF.